Presented here are 31 T cell receptor beta chains from one specimen sequenced in a study of beta chain features in type 1 diabetes. The sequenced template was cDNA made from the entire isolated RNA. Produced via immunoSEQ multiplex PCR; TCRdb's table is partial and in-frame only. Of over 65,000 clones detected, under 35% appear once; the ten largest clones hold 0.4% to 0.45%. Sequences were obtained from stem cell memory CD4+ T cells from blood. The receptor source for this set is a woman aged 18-30 years in good health.

This clone was detected only a few times. The chain links TRBV4-2 to TRBJ1-1; maybe TRBD1 (6 bases). V lost 1 base to trimming and J lost 4 bases, with 13 bases between them. The germline gives CDR1 LGHNA, CDR2 YNFKEQ. CDR3 length: 15 amino acids. In DNA form, the CDR3 reads TGTGCCAGCAGCCAAGTAGAACGAGGGGGCACTGAAGCTTTCTTT. Its protein product is CASSQVERGGTEAFF.

The rearrangement links TRBV19 to TRBJ1-2; TRBD1 matches 9 bases. Trimming took 4 bases from V and 2 from J; bases not matched to a gene: 5. The CDR3 has 15 residues. Germline CDR1 is LNHDA and CDR2 is SQIVND (reference sequence). Here the CDR3 reads CASSNTGTGNYGYTF. Written as DNA, the CDR3 is TGTGCCAGTAGTAACACCGGGACAGGGAACTATGGCTACACCTTC.

The chain couples TRBV30 to TRBJ1-2; D gene ambiguous. In germline, CDR1 is GTSNPN, CDR2 SVGIG (reference sequence). V lost 2 bases and J lost 10, with 14 bases in between. CDR3 size: 12 residues. The CDR3 sequence is CAWSIPAGSYTF. The DNA for the CDR3 is TGTGCCTGGAGTATTCCGGCAGGATCCTACACCTTC.

J is TRBJ1-5 and V is TRBV10-3; weak D call: TRBD1 (5 bases). Trimming removed 2 bases from V and 7 bases from J, with 18 bases in between. CDR1 is ENHRY, CDR2 SYGVKD, per germline. This CDR3 comprises 16 residues. The CDR3 is CAISEASGGRGQPQHF. The CDR3 DNA follows: TGTGCCATCAGTGAGGCAAGTGGTGGCCGGGGGCAGCCCCAGCATTTT.

The chain is built from TRBV30 and TRBJ2-5; possibly TRBD2 for D (6 bases). Trimming took 4 bases from V and 0 from J, leaving 15 bases between them. CDR1 is GTSNPN, CDR2 SVGIG, per germline (reference sequence). This CDR3 has 15 amino acids. In nucleotides, the CDR3 is TGTGCCTGGACCTCCGGACTAACCCACCAAGAGACCCAGTACTTC. Translated: CAWTSGLTHQETQYF.

This clone was observed a handful of times. V is TRBV7-2 and J is TRBJ2-3, with D possibly being TRBD1 (6 bases). Germline values: CDR1 SGHTA, CDR2 FQGNSA. The germline V and J ends were trimmed by 2 bases and 5 bases, with 8 bases remaining between them. The length of the CDR3 is 13 residues. In DNA form, the CDR3 reads TGTGCCAGCAGCTTACAAGGGGGAGATACGCAGTATTTT. Translating gives CASSLQGGDTQYF. The whole variable domain, remainder taken from reference TRBV7-2 and TRBJ2-3, is GAGVSQSPSNKVTEKGKDVELRCDPISGHTALYWYRQSLGQGLEFLIYFQGNSAPDKSGLPSDRFSAERTGGSVSTLTIQRTQQEDSAVYLCASSLQGGDTQYFGPGTRLTVL.

This clone was counted a few times. The gene calls are TRBV4-2 and TRBJ2-5; perhaps TRBD1 as D (6 bases). Germline-derived CDR1 and CDR2 are LGHNA and YNFKEQ. Trimming took off 4 bases at V and 4 bases at J, with 16 bases between the two ends. The CDR3 consists of 15 residues. CDR3 DNA sequence: TGTGCCAGCAGCCCTGGGGGCGACACGGGAGAGACCCAGTACTTC. Translating gives CASSPGGDTGETQYF.

In its sample, this clone was seen many times. The chain links TRBV7-2 to TRBJ1-1, with TRBD1 matching 7 bases. This CDR3 is 11 amino acids long. CDR1 and CDR2 from the germline V gene are SGHTA and FQGNSA. Unmatched junction bases numbered 2, after V lost 6 bases and J lost 7 bases. CDR3 in DNA: TGTGCCAGCAGGGGACAGCTTGAAGCTTTCTTT. This translates into CASRGQLEAFF. The complete variable domain, with remaining parts taken from reference TRBV7-2 and TRBJ1-1, reads GAGVSQSPSNKVTEKGKDVELRCDPISGHTALYWYRQSLGQGLEFLIYFQGNSAPDKSGLPSDRFSAERTGGSVSTLTIQRTQQEDSAVYLCASRGQLEAFFGQGTRLTVV.

The chain combines TRBV5-4 with TRBJ2-7; 7 bases fit TRBD1. V was pared by 2 bases and J by 2 bases, with 4 bases of the junction left unmatched. The CDR3 covers 14 residues. Germline assignment: CDR1 SGHNT and CDR2 YYREEE (reference sequence). This chain's CDR3 is CASSFMTGTYEQYF. The CDR3 region has the DNA TGTGCCAGCAGCTTCATGACAGGGACCTACGAGCAGTACTTC.

In this sample, this clone turned up a few times. The V call is TRBV30, the J call TRBJ1-1; D is unresolved. This CDR3 contains 13 residues. V was trimmed by 4 bases and J by 1 base, leaving 10 bases between them. Germline V lookup: CDR1 GTSNPN, CDR2 SVGIG (reference sequence). The CDR3 bases are TGTGCCTGGACCCTTCAGCGGAACACTGAAGCTTTCTTT. It yields the protein CAWTLQRNTEAFF.

Points on this clone: Compared with germline, one end of the junction differs, possibly owing to a read error. This chain uses TRBV7-9 with TRBJ2-7; 8 bases fit TRBD1. CDR3 size: 13 residues. CDR1 and CDR2 from the germline V gene are SEHNR and FQNEAQ (reference sequence). CDR3 nucleotide sequence: TGTGCCAGCAGCTATCAGGGGGCGCGAGAGCATTACTTC. Translation gives CASSYQGAREHYF.

V and J are TRBV14 and TRBJ2-5, with 7 bases matching TRBD1. The DNA matches TRBJ2-7 better at its end, which makes the J call doubtful. Germline V lookup: CDR1 SGHDN, CDR2 FVKESK. The CDR3 is made up of 14 amino acids. Here the CDR3 reads CASSQDRQGYEQYF. The CDR3 DNA follows: TGTGCCAGCAGCCAAGATAGACAGGGCTACGAGCAGTACTTC.

The chain uses TRBV28 and TRBJ2-7; TRBD1 matches 9 bases. Trimming cost V 6 bases and J 4 bases; bases outside gene matches: 7. CDR3 size: 14 residues. Germline V lookup: CDR1 MDHEN, CDR2 SYDVKM. Here the CDR3 DNA reads TGTGCCAGCAGGCCTGGACAGGGGAGGTACGAGCAGTACTTC. Translated: CASRPGQGRYEQYF.

This chain connects TRBV7-2 to TRBJ1-2; possible D gene TRBD1, 5 bases. CDR1 SGHTA and CDR2 FQGNSA come from the germline V gene. CDR3 length: 15 residues. The V end was cut by 2 bases, the J end by 4 bases, with 14 bases between. In DNA form, the CDR3 reads TGTGCCAGCAGCTTAAATCCGGGGGTGAGCTATGGCTACACCTTC. It codes for CASSLNPGVSYGYTF.

This clone was seen only a few times. The CDR3 DNA reads as TGTGCCTGGAGTCTGCCCCAGTGGAACACTGAAGCTTTCTTT. Its protein is CAWSLPQWNTEAFF. The chain combines TRBV30 with TRBJ1-1; D is uncertain. CDR3 size: 14 residues. The V end lost 2 bases, the J end lost 1 base, and 11 bases lay between the germline ends. Germline V lookup: CDR1 GTSNPN, CDR2 SVGIG (reference sequence).

This clone was detected only a few times. The chain joins TRBV6-1 to TRBJ2-5; 8 bases map to TRBD2. V lost 7 bases, J lost 5 bases, and 9 bases stayed unmatched. CDR3 length: 14 residues. Germline V gives CDR1 MNHNS, CDR2 SASEGT. This CDR3 reads CASTFGLAGETQYF. In DNA, the CDR3 is TGTGCCAGCACCTTCGGACTAGCAGGGGAGACCCAGTACTTC.

This clone has a handful of counts. The chain employs TRBV30 and TRBJ1-4; 7 bases agree with TRBD1. This CDR3 is 13 amino acids long. CDR1 GTSNPN and CDR2 SVGIG come from the germline V gene (reference sequence). With V trimmed by 7 bases and J by 5 bases, 7 bases remained unmatched. This chain's CDR3 is CASRQGENEKLFF. As DNA, the CDR3 is TGTGCCTCCCGACAGGGTGAAAATGAAAAACTGTTTTTT.

This clone appeared a few times. This sequence joins TRBV7-9 and TRBJ2-7; possible D gene TRBD2, 5 bases. The CDR3 covers 14 residues. Trimming pared 5 bases from V and 3 bases from J, leaving 14 bases between. CDR1 is SEHNR and CDR2 is FQNEAQ in the germline V gene (reference sequence). CDR3 sequence: CASSPRAEDYEQYF. CDR3 in DNA: TGTGCCAGCAGCCCTAGGGCGGAGGACTACGAGCAGTACTTC.

The genes are TRBV2 and TRBJ2-1; perhaps TRBD1 as D (6 bases). Trimming removed 9 bases at V and 2 bases at J, with 11 bases between. The germline V gene encodes CDR1 SNHLY and CDR2 FYNNEI. CDR3 size: 13 residues. The CDR3 region has the DNA TGTGCCAGTCAGGGGTCTCCCTACAATGAGCAGTTCTTC. Translating gives CASQGSPYNEQFF.

This clone was counted a few times. The rearrangement links TRBV19 to TRBJ2-6; 7 bases agree with TRBD1. The CDR3 contains 18 residues. CDR1 LNHDA and CDR2 SQIVND come from the germline V gene (reference sequence). V dropped 1 base and J dropped 0; count of bases not matched to a gene: 6. The CDR3 loop reads CASSIVTGATSGANVLTF. Here the CDR3 DNA reads TGTGCCAGTAGTATAGTAACAGGGGCCACCTCTGGGGCCAACGTCCTGACTTTC.

This clone was picked up a small number of times. The V and J genes are TRBV7-2 and TRBJ2-3, with 7 bases lining up with TRBD2. CDR3 length: 17 residues. Germline V gives CDR1 SGHTA, CDR2 FQGNSA. The J segment lost 1 base and the V segment lost 0 bases, leaving 7 bases of the junction unmatched. The CDR3: CASSLARRGSGTDTQYF. Written as DNA, the CDR3 is TGTGCCAGCAGCTTAGCCCGGCGGGGGAGCGGCACAGATACGCAGTATTTT.

This chain joins TRBV5-1 and TRBJ2-1; TRBD2 aligns across 15 bases. Trimming took 4 bases from V and 3 from J; bases not matched to a gene: 8. CDR1 is SGHRS and CDR2 is YFSETQ in the germline V gene. The CDR3 covers 18 residues. The CDR3 coding sequence is TGCGCCAGCAGCACTGGGACTAGCGGGAGGCCAGGCTACAATGAGCAGTTCTTC. Its protein product is CASSTGTSGRPGYNEQFF.

A few counts support this clone. This chain links TRBV2 with TRBJ1-1; weak D call: TRBD1 (5 bases). Per the germline V gene, CDR1 is SNHLY and CDR2 is FYNNEI. CDR3 size: 13 residues. V was clipped by 3 bases and J by 6 bases, with 11 bases between them. The CDR3 nucleotides are TGTGCCAGCAGTGAGGGGGGGAGCGCTGAAGCTTTCTTT. Protein: CASSEGGSAEAFF. The entire variable domain, with the rest obtained from reference TRBV2 and TRBJ1-1, is as follows: EPEVTQTPSHQVTQMGQEVILRCVPISNHLYFYWYRQILGQKVEFLVSFYNNEISEKSEIFDDQFSVERPDGSNFTLKIRSTKLEDSAMYFCASSEGGSAEAFFGQGTRLTVV.

V and J are TRBV28 and TRBJ1-4; 9 bases align to TRBD1. With 5 bases clipped from V and 7 bases from J, the junction kept 5 bases outside the gene matches. CDR1 and CDR2 (germline): MDHEN, SYDVKM. The CDR3 is 14 amino acids. CDR3 in DNA: TGTGCCAGCAGTCGACCGGGACAGGGTGAAAAACTGTTTTTT. Protein sequence: CASSRPGQGEKLFF.

This chain connects TRBV15 to TRBJ1-3; D is possibly TRBD1 (5 bases). In germline, CDR1 is LNHNV, CDR2 YYDKDF (reference sequence). CDR3 length: 17 amino acids. Trimming removed 0 bases from V and 0 bases from J, with 12 bases in between. The CDR3 loop reads CATSRDSPQASGNTIYF. CDR3 in DNA: TGTGCCACCAGCAGAGATTCCCCACAGGCCTCTGGAAACACCATATATTTT.

Only a few counts were recorded for this clone. The rearrangement joins TRBV18 to TRBJ2-1; 11 bases map to TRBD2. The junction had 5 bases not matched to a gene; V was cut back by 0 bases and J by 4 bases. Germline CDR1 KGHSH, CDR2 LQKENI. The CDR3 sequence is 17 residues long. Written as DNA, the CDR3 is TGTGCCAGCTCACCACCGGCTAGCGGGAGGACTTACAATGAGCAGTTCTTC. Amino acid sequence: CASSPPASGRTYNEQFF. The complete variable domain, with remaining parts taken from reference TRBV18 and TRBJ2-1, reads NAGVMQNPRHLVRRRGQEARLRCSPMKGHSHVYWYRQLPEEGLKFMVYLQKENIIDESGMPKERFSAEFPKEGPSILRIQQVVRGDSAAYFCASSPPASGRTYNEQFFGPGTRLTVL.

This clone was seen a handful of times. V usage is TRBV20-1 and J usage is TRBJ2-7, with a weak D call TRBD2 (5 bases). Trimming took 3 bases from V and 4 from J, leaving 7 bases between them. Germline CDR1 and CDR2: DFQATT and SNEGSKA (reference sequence). The CDR3 is made up of 11 amino acids. The CDR3 DNA sequence: TGCAGTGCTAGGGCGGGTTACGAGCAGTACTTC. Translation gives CSARAGYEQYF.

This clone has more than one count but fewer than ten. The chain uses TRBV2 and TRBJ2-5, with TRBD1 matching over 7 bases. Germline lookup yields CDR1 SNHLY and CDR2 FYNNEI. The V and J ends lost 6 bases and 5 bases, in that order; junction bases with no gene match: 9. The CDR3 loop spans 14 amino acids. The CDR3 sequence: CASSRQGKGETQYF. CDR3 sequence (DNA): TGTGCCAGCAGCCGACAGGGAAAGGGGGAGACCCAGTACTTC.

The chain links TRBV5-6 to TRBJ2-5, with TRBD2 matching 13 bases. CDR3 length: 15 amino acids. The V and J ends lost 4 bases and 6 bases, in that order; junction bases with no gene match: 6. Germline V gene sequence: CDR1 SGHDT, CDR2 YYEEEE. The CDR3 protein is CASSEGLAGRKTQYF. CDR3 in DNA: TGTGCCAGCAGCGAGGGACTAGCGGGAAGGAAGACCCAGTACTTC.

The chain couples TRBV13 to TRBJ1-6, with 9 bases that match TRBD1. CDR1 and CDR2 (germline): PRHDT, FYEKMQ (reference sequence). The CDR3 sequence is 15 residues long. The junction had 5 bases not matched to a gene; V was cut back by 5 bases and J by 6 bases. DNA of the CDR3: TGTGCCAGCAGCCCTCGGGACAGGGCTAATTCACCCCTCCACTTT. It yields the protein CASSPRDRANSPLHF.

The sample holds many counts of this clone. The chain employs TRBV9 and TRBJ2-3; tentative D call: TRBD2 (6 bases). The CDR3 sequence is 13 residues long. V was clipped by 7 bases and J by 0 bases, with 9 bases between them. The V gene's germline CDR1 is SGDLS and CDR2 YYNGEE. CDR3 sequence reads: CASRGTSTDTQYF. The CDR3 DNA is TGTGCCAGCCGGGGGACCAGCACAGATACGCAGTATTTT.